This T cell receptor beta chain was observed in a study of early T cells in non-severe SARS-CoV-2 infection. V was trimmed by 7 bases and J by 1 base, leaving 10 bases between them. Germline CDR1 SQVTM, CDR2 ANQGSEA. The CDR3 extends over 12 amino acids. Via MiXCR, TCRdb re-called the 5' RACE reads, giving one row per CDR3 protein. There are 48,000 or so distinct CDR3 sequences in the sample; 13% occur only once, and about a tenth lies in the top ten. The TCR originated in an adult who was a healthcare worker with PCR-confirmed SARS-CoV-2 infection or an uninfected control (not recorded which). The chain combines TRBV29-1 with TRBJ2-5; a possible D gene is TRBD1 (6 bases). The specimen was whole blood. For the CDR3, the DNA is TGCAGCGGGTCACAGGGCCAAGAGACCCAGTACTTC. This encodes CSGSQGQETQYF.